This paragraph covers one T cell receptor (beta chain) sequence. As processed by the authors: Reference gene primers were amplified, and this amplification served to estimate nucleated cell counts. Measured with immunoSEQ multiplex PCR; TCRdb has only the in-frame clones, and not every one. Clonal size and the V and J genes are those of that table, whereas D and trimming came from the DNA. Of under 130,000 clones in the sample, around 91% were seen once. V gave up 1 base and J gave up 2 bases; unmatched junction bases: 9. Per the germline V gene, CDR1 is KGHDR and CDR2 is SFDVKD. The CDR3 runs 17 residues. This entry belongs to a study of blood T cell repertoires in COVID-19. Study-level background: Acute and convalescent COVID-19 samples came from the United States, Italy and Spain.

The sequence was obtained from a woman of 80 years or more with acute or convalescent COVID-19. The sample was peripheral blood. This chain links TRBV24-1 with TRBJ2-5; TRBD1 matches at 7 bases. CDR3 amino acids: CATSDFPSGTVQETQYF. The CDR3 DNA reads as TGTGCCACCAGTGATTTCCCCTCGGGGACAGTACAAGAGACCCAGTACTTC.